Given below is one TCR beta chain in context. V gave up 3 bases and J gave up 4 bases; unmatched junction bases: 14. The CDR3 loop spans 17 amino acids. The germline gives CDR1 DFQATT, CDR2 SNEGSKA (reference sequence). These data belong to a study of blood T cell repertoires in COVID-19. Study information: The cDNA or gDNA used as material had been derived from T cells, B-cell-depleted T cells, or PBMCs.

Under the authors' procedure: Nucleated cell number was recorded as an estimate derived from reference gene primer amplification. The method was immunoSEQ multiplex PCR; TCRdb's version includes in-frame clones alone and lacks a portion of them. From that table come the V and J calls and clone size; the DNA was used to work out D and trimming. The sample contains hundreds of thousands of clones, about 83% of which appear only once. This chain joins TRBV20-1 and TRBJ1-5, with TRBD1 matching 8 bases. Sequences were obtained from peripheral blood. The source is a man older than 75 with acute or convalescent COVID-19. CDR3 DNA: TGCAGTGCTAGTATATCGACTCAGGGGGCTAAGAATCAGCCCCAGCATTTT. This encodes CSASISTQGAKNQPQHF.